The clone carrying this T cell receptor beta chain was found a few times. Its cognate antigen is unknown. The ends were cut back, 2 bases at V and 6 bases at J, with 5 bases in the middle. The germline gives CDR1 SEHNR, CDR2 FQNEAQ (reference sequence). This CDR3 spans 11 amino acids. This record comes from a study of cytomegalovirus exposure and HLA in healthy donors. Study overall: Most genotyped donors, approximately 81% of some 400, had Caucasian-associated genetic ancestry. General study findings and limits: The study recorded 150 to 200 TCR beta chains that were cytomegalovirus-associated.

13 Jbeta primers and 60 Vbeta primers were used for the PCR. Sequencing was performed with immunoSEQ multiplex PCR; in TCRdb, only in-frame clones are kept and a portion is missing. Of roughly 150,000 clones in the sample, more than 75% were seen once. Each donor was healthy, and each was a bone marrow donor. Sequencing used PBMCs. The TCR sequence derives from a male donor in good health and CMV-seronegative. The rearrangement links TRBV7-9 to TRBJ2-7; maybe TRBD1 (5 bases). CDR3 region: CASSLRGEQYF. CDR3 nucleotides: TGTGCCAGCAGCTTAAGGGGCGAGCAGTACTTC.